Listed here is a single T cell receptor (beta chain). The record originates from a study of sequential checkpoint blockade in melanoma. Across the study: Randomization was 1:1 between first-line nivolumab→ipilimumab and ipilimumab→nivolumab.

Treatment in this sample: randomized to nivolumab then ipilimumab (arm A) or the reverse (arm B). Sorted cells were live CD3+CD8+, lacking CD19 and CD56, from PBMCs. Repertoires were generated with immunoSEQ multiplex PCR, while TCRdb's copy carries only in-frame clones and drops some. The sample includes 20,000 to 25,000 clones, roughly 70% of them seen just once. V was clipped by 0 bases and J by 6 bases; unmatched bases: 0. Germline V gene sequence: CDR1 SGHRS, CDR2 YFSETQ. CDR3 length: 12 residues. The source was CD8+ T cells sorted from blood (inferred from file names), collected from a patient given nivolumab and ipilimumab in sequence. This receptor was obtained from a human donor with melanoma. V is TRBV5-1 and J is TRBJ2-7, with 7 bases that match TRBD1. CDR3 region: CASSLAGGEQYF. The CDR3 bases are TGCGCCAGCAGCTTGGCAGGGGGCGAGCAGTACTTC. Based on the CDR3 plus reference TRBV5-1 and TRBJ2-7, the full variable domain is KAGVTQTPRYLIKTRGQQVTLSCSPISGHRSVSWYQQTPGQGLQFLFEYFSETQRNKGNFPGRFSGRQFSNSRSEMNVSTLELGDSALYLCASSLAGGEQYFGPGTRLTVT.